This T cell receptor (beta chain) was captured by sequencing in a study of T cells in Graves' hyperthyroidism and ophthalmopathy. General observations from the study: Most expanded thyroid clonotypes above 0.001 also appeared in blood.

An absence of ophthalmopathy progression within 18 months meant stable Graves' hyperthyroidism. After removal of 0 bases from V and 6 bases from J, the junction contained 5 bases not matched to a gene. Germline CDR1 SGHTA, CDR2 FQGNSA. The CDR3 length is 16 residues. TCR beta CDR3 regions were amplified from RNA transcripts. The TCR CDR3 was amplified in a first-round RT-PCR using the HTBI primer set. In TCRdb, the multiplex PCR reads were re-called with MiXCR into one record per CDR3 protein. The sample has roughly 570,000 distinct CDR3 sequences, around 14% seen once. This clonotype was seen at least ten times. Its cognate antigen is unknown.

Source material: blood. The chain recombines TRBV7-2 with TRBJ2-1, with 10 bases that match TRBD2. The source of this sequence is a woman in her thirties with Graves' hyperthyroidism. The CDR3 spells CASSLASSGSINEQFF. The DNA for the CDR3 is TGTGCCAGCAGCTTAGCGTCTAGCGGGAGTATCAATGAGCAGTTCTTC. Based on the CDR3 plus reference TRBV7-2 and TRBJ2-1, the full variable domain is GAGVSQSPSNKVTEKGKDVELRCDPISGHTALYWYRQSLGQGLEFLIYFQGNSAPDKSGLPSDRFSAERTGGSVSTLTIQRTQQEDSAVYLCASSLASSGSINEQFFGPGTRLTVL.